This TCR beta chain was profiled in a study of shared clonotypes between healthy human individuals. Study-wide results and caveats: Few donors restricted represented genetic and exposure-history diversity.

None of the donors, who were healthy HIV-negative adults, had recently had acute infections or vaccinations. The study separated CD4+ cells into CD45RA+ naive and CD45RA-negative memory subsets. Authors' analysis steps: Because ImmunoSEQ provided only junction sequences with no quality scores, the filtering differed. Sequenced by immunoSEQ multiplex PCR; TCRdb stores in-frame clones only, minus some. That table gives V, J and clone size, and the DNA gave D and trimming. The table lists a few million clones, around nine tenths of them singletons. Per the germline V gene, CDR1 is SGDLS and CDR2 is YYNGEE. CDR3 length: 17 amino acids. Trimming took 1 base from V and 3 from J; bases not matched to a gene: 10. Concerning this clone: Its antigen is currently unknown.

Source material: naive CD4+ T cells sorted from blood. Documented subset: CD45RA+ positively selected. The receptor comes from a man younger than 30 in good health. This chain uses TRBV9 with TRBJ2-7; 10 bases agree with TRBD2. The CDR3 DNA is TGTGCCAGCAGCGTAACCCCCGGGACTAGCGCATTCTACGAGCAGTACTTC. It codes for CASSVTPGTSAFYEQYF.